This T cell receptor (beta chain) was retrieved from a study of control samples from healthy donors and cancer patients. Germline CDR1 reads SGDLS; CDR2 reads YYNGEE. The length of the CDR3 is 16 residues. V lost 4 bases to trimming and J lost 6 bases; unmatched junction nucleotides: 15. TCRdb's copy holds only in-frame clones and misses some; the assay was immunoSEQ multiplex PCR. There are roughly 130,000 clones in the sample; less than 95% occur only once, and about 3.5% lies in the top ten. The rearrangement links TRBV9 to TRBJ2-7; 8 bases line up with TRBD1. The sequencing input was blood. The sequence was collected from a man aged 25 to 40 in good health. The CDR3 bases are TGTGCCAGCAGCTCCCGCCCTGGACAGGGTAGAGGCGAGCAGTACTTC. Translating it yields CASSSRPGQGRGEQYF.